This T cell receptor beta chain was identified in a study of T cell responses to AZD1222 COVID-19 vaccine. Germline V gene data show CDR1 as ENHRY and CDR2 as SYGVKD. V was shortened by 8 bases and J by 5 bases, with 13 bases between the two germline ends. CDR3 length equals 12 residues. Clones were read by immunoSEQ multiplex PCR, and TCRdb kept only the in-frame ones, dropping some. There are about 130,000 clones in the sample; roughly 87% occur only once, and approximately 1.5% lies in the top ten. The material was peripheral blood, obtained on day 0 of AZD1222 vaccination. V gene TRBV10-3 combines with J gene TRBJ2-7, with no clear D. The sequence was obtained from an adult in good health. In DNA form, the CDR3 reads TGTGCCATCGGAACACTACCTGACGAGCAGTACTTC. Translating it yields CAIGTLPDEQYF.